The 16 T cell receptor beta chains given below trace back to one sample, sequenced in a study of T cell responses to AZD1222 COVID-19 vaccine. Profiled with immunoSEQ multiplex PCR; TCRdb holds only in-frame clones, not every one. Counted here are roughly 180,000 clones, 94% occurring once; the ten biggest clones make up 1.6%. The input for sequencing was peripheral blood, taken 28 days after the second AZD1222 dose. All receptors come from an adult who received the AZD1222 COVID-19 vaccine.

The chain carries TRBV29-1 and TRBJ2-4; 8 bases fit TRBD1. The CDR3 is 15 amino acids. The germline V gene encodes CDR1 SQVTM and CDR2 ANQGSEA. Germline trimming cut 0 bases from V and 2 bases from J; bases unmatched to any gene: 3. The CDR3 nucleotides read TGCAGCGTTGAAGAGGACAGGGTTACCAAAAACATTCAGTACTTC. This codes for CSVEEDRVTKNIQYF.

The genes are TRBV19 and TRBJ1-5; D is uncertain. Germline CDR1 reads LNHDA; CDR2 reads SQIVND (reference sequence). CDR3 length: 14 residues. Trimming shortened V by 4 bases and J by 0 bases, and 7 bases separated the two germline ends. The CDR3: CASSTVNSNQPQHF. The CDR3 nucleotides are TGTGCCAGTAGTACAGTCAATAGCAATCAGCCCCAGCATTTT.

This clone came up once. This chain connects TRBV2 to TRBJ1-2, with 7 bases lining up with TRBD1. The CDR3 sequence is 13 residues long. Trimming cost V 4 bases and J 4 bases; bases outside gene matches: 3. Germline V gene sequence: CDR1 SNHLY, CDR2 FYNNEI. CDR3 residues: CASSADRAYGYTF. DNA of the CDR3: TGTGCCAGCAGTGCAGACAGGGCCTATGGCTACACCTTC.

The chain couples TRBV2 to TRBJ1-2; D unclear. Germline lookup yields CDR1 SNHLY and CDR2 FYNNEI. V was cut by 5 bases and J by 8 bases, with 15 bases left in between. The CDR3 sequence is 13 residues long. CDR3 in amino acids: CASSPDRTIGYTF. CDR3 in DNA: TGTGCCAGCAGTCCCGACCGAACTATAGGCTACACCTTC.

The CDR3 region is CASSLVVGETQYF. CDR3 sequence (DNA): TGCGCCAGCAGCTTGGTTGTGGGGGAGACCCAGTACTTC. The rearrangement uses TRBV5-1 and TRBJ2-5; D gene unclear. CDR1 is SGHRS and CDR2 is YFSETQ in the germline V gene. V lost 0 bases, J lost 5 bases, and 8 bases lay in between. The CDR3 runs to 13 residues.

The CDR3: CSVVGYNEQFF. CDR3 nucleotide sequence: TGCAGCGTTGTCGGCTACAATGAGCAGTTCTTC. The chain joins TRBV29-1 to TRBJ2-1; D unresolved. CDR1 and CDR2 from the germline V gene are SQVTM and ANQGSEA. Between the trimmed V and J ends, which lost 4 bases and 3 bases, there was a span of 4 bases. The CDR3 extends over 11 amino acids.

The chain carries TRBV4-3 and TRBJ1-1, with 9 bases lining up with TRBD1. V shed 0 bases and J 5 bases; nucleotides not matched to a gene: 7. The CDR3 is made up of 16 amino acids. Germline CDR1 is LGHNA and CDR2 is YSLEER. The CDR3 DNA sequence: TGCGCCAGCAGCCAAGATCACAGGGGGCGCAGGACTGAAGCTTTCTTT. Translating gives CASSQDHRGRRTEAFF.

The rearrangement links TRBV21-1 to TRBJ2-5; the table's D call, TRBD1, was not checked against the DNA. TRBV21-1 is flagged as a pseudogene. The CDR3 length is 17 residues. The CDR3 here is CASSKGSGIPRQETQYF. The CDR3 DNA sequence: TGTGCCAGCAGCAAAGGATCAGGTATACCTCGCCAAGAGACCCAGTACTTC.

The chain joins TRBV20-1 to TRBJ2-3; weak D call: TRBD2 (5 bases). The CDR3 has 14 amino acids. V dropped 3 bases and J dropped 0 bases, with 10 bases sitting between them. The germline gives CDR1 DFQATT, CDR2 SNEGSKA (reference sequence). The CDR3 loop reads CSASKRSSTDTQYF. CDR3 nucleotide sequence: TGCAGTGCTAGTAAGCGGAGCAGCACAGATACGCAGTATTTT.

The count of this clone is one. The genes are TRBV5-6 and TRBJ1-1; 7 nucleotides match TRBD1. Germline lookup yields CDR1 SGHDT and CDR2 YYEEEE. This CDR3 is 14 amino acids long. V was pared by 6 bases and J by 3 bases, with 8 bases of the junction left unmatched. In DNA, the CDR3 is TGTGCCAGCAACCGGGACAGCAGCTACACTGAAGCTTTCTTT. Its translation is CASNRDSSYTEAFF.

Here the CDR3 reads CASSPGLATETQYF. CDR3 coding DNA: TGTGCCAGCAGCCCGGGACTAGCGACAGAGACCCAGTACTTC. The chain combines TRBV27 with TRBJ2-5, with 10 bases fitting TRBD2. The CDR3 has 14 amino acids. Germline CDR1 MNHEY, CDR2 SMNVEV (reference sequence). With V trimmed by 6 bases and J by 4 bases, 5 bases remained unmatched.

DNA of the CDR3: TGCGCCAGCAGCCAATTACTAGCGGGAGGGGGGGGCACAGATACGCAGTATTTT. Its translation is CASSQLLAGGGGTDTQYF. This chain joins TRBV4-1 and TRBJ2-3; 13 bases align to TRBD2. J lost 1 base, V lost 2 bases, and 6 bases had no gene match. The germline V gene encodes CDR1 MGHRA and CDR2 YSYEKL. The CDR3 has 18 amino acids.

The gene calls are TRBV5-1 and TRBJ2-7, with 7 bases fitting TRBD1. The CDR3 extends over 16 amino acids. V lost 0 bases, J lost 0 bases, and 6 bases stayed unmatched. Germline CDR1 and CDR2: SGHRS and YFSETQ. For the CDR3, the DNA is TGCGCCAGCAGCTTGGGGAAGACAGGGAGCTCCTACGAGCAGTACTTC. Translated: CASSLGKTGSSYEQYF.

The chain carries TRBV21-1 and TRBJ2-5. TRBV21-1 is described as a pseudogene. The CDR3 sequence is 14 residues long. In DNA, the CDR3 is TGTGCCAGCTTAGACCCCCGCCTATCAGAGACCCAGTACTTC. It specifies CASLDPRLSETQYF.

This sequence joins TRBV11-2 and TRBJ2-5; D not resolved. The V gene lost 4 bases and the J gene lost 4 bases, with 7 bases spanning the gap. Germline values: CDR1 SGHAT, CDR2 FQNNGV. The CDR3 loop spans 12 amino acids. The CDR3 sequence: CASSSRTETQYF. CDR3 nucleotides: TGTGCCAGCAGCTCAAGGACAGAGACCCAGTACTTC.

The V and J genes are TRBV5-1 and TRBJ2-3; D is uncertain. This CDR3 has 15 amino acids. Germline V gene sequence: CDR1 SGHRS, CDR2 YFSETQ. Deletions cut 3 bases from V and 1 base from J, with 12 bases between. Here the CDR3 reads CASSSLSRGTDTQYF. The DNA of the CDR3 is TGCGCCAGCAGCTCTCTGTCCCGGGGCACAGATACGCAGTATTTT.